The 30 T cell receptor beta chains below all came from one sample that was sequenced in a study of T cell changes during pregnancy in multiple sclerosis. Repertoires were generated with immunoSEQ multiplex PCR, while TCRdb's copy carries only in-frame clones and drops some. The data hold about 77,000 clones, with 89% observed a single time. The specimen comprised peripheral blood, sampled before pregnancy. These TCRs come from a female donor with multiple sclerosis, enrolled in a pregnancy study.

The CDR3 spells CASSPTQGEYMNTEAFF. The CDR3 DNA follows: TGTGCCAGCTCACCAACCCAGGGGGAATACATGAACACTGAAGCTTTCTTT. The chain links TRBV18 to TRBJ1-1, with 7 bases that match TRBD1. After removal of 2 bases from V and 0 bases from J, the junction contained 9 bases not matched to a gene. This CDR3 region has 17 residues. Germline CDR1 is KGHSH and CDR2 is LQKENI.

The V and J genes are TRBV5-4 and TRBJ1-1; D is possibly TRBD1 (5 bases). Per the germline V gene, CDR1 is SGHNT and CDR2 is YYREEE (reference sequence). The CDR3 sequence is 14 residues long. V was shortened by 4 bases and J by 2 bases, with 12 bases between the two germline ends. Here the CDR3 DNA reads TGTGCCAGCAGCGGGGGGGGGAGAAACACTGAAGCTTTCTTT. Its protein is CASSGGGRNTEAFF.

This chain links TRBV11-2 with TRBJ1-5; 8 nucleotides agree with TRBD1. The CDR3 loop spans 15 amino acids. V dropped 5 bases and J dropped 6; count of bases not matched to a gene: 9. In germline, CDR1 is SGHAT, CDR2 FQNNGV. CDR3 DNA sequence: TGTGCCAGCAGCCCGGGACAGGTGGGAGGTCAGCCCCAGCATTTT. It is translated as CASSPGQVGGQPQHF.

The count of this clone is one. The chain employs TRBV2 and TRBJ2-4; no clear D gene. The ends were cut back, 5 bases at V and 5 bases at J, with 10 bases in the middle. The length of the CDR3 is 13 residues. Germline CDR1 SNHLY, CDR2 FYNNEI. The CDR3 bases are TGTGCCAGCAGTCCGAGGCCCCAAAACATTCAGTACTTC. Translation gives CASSPRPQNIQYF.

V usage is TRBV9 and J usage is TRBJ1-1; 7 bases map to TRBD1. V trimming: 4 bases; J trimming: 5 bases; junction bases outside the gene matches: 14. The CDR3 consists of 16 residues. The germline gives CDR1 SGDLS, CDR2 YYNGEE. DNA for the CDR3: TGTGCCAGCAGCCCCCGATCCAACAGGGGAGGAACTGAAGCTTTCTTT. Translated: CASSPRSNRGGTEAFF.

The CDR3 protein is CAWSGAEQYF. The CDR3 DNA reads TGTGCCTGGTCAGGGGCCGAGCAGTACTTC. The V and J genes are TRBV30 and TRBJ2-7; perhaps TRBD1 as D (6 bases). Trimming shortened V by 5 bases and J by 6 bases, and 8 bases separated the two germline ends. The length of the CDR3 is 10 residues. Germline loops: CDR1 GTSNPN, CDR2 SVGIG (reference sequence).

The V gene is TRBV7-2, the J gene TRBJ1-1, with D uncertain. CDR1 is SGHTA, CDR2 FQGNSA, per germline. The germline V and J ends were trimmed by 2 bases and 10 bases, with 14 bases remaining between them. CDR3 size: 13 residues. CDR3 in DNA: TGTGCCAGCAGCTTACAGCGGAGGGCGCCAGCTTTCTTT. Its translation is CASSLQRRAPAFF.

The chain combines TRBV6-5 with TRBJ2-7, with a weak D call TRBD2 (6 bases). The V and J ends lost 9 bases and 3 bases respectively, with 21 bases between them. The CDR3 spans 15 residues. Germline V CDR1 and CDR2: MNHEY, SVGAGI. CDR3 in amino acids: CASVPPSVLFYEQYF. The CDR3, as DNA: TGTGCCAGTGTCCCTCCTAGCGTTTTGTTCTACGAGCAGTACTTC.

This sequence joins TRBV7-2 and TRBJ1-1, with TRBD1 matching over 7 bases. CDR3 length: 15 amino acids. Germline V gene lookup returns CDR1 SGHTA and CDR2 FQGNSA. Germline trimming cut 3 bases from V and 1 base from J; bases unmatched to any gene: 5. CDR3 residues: CASSFRTGWNTEAFF. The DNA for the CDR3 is TGTGCCAGCAGCTTTAGGACAGGATGGAACACTGAAGCTTTCTTT.

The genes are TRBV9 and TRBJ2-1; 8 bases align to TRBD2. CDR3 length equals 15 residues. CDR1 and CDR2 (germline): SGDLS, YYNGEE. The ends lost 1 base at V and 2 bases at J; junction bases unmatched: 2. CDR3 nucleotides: TGTGCCAGCAGCGTATCGGGGGGGACCTACAATGAGCAGTTCTTC. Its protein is CASSVSGGTYNEQFF.

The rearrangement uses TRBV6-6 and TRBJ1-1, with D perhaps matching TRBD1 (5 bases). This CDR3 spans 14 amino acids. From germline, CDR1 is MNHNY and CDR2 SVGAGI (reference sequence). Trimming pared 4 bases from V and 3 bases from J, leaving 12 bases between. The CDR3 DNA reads TGTGCCAGCAGTTTGTCGGGGGGATACACTGAAGCTTTCTTT. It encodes CASSLSGGYTEAFF.

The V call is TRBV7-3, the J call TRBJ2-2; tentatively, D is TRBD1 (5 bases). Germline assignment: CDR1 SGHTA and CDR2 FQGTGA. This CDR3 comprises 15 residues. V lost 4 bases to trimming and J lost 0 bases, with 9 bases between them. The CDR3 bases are TGTGCCAGCAGCTCGACAGTTTCGAACACCGGGGAGCTGTTTTTT. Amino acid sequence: CASSSTVSNTGELFF. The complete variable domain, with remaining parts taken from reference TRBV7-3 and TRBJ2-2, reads GAGVSQTPSNKVTEKGKYVELRCDPISGHTALYWYRQSLGQGPEFLIYFQGTGAADDSGLPNDRFFAVRPEGSVSTLKIQRTERGDSAVYLCASSSTVSNTGELFFGEGSRLTVL.

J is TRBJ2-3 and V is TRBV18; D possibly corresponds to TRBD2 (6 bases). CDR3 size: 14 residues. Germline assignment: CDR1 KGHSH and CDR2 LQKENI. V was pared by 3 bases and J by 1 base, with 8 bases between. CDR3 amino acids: CASSPRGGTDTQYF. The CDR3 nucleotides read TGTGCCAGCTCACCCCGCGGGGGCACAGATACGCAGTATTTT.

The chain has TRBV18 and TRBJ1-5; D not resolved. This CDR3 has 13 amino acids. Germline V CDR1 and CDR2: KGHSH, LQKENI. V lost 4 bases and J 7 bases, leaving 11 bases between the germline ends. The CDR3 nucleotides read TGTGCCAGCTCACTGAGCCGAGAACAGCCCCAGCATTTT. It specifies CASSLSREQPQHF.

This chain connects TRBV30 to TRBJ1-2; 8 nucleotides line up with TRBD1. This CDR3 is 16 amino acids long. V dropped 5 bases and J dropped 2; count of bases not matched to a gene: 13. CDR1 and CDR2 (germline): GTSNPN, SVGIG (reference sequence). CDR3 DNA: TGTGCCTGGCGGTTCTTGCAGGGGGCGAGAAACTATGGCTACACCTTC. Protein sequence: CAWRFLQGARNYGYTF.

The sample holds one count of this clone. This chain's CDR3 is CASNPGGGAYGYTF. The DNA for the CDR3 is TGTGCCAGTAACCCAGGAGGGGGGGCATATGGCTACACCTTC. This sequence joins TRBV19 and TRBJ1-2, with D maybe TRBD1 (6 bases). V lost 7 bases and J lost 5, with 17 bases in between. This CDR3 region has 14 residues. CDR1 LNHDA and CDR2 SQIVND come from the germline V gene (reference sequence).

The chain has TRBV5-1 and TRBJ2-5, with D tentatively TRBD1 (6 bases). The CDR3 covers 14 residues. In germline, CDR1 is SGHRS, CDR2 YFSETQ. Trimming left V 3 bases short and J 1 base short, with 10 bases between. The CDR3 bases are TGCGCCAGCAGCTCCGGACAGAGCCAAGAGACCCAGTACTTC. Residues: CASSSGQSQETQYF.

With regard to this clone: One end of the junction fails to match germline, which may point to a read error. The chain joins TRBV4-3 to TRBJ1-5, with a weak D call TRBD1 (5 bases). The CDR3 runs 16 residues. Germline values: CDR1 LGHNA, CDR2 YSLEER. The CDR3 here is CASSLVAGTRDHPQHF. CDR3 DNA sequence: TGCGCCAGCAGCCTTGTGGCGGGGACCCGAGATCACCCCCAGCATTTT.

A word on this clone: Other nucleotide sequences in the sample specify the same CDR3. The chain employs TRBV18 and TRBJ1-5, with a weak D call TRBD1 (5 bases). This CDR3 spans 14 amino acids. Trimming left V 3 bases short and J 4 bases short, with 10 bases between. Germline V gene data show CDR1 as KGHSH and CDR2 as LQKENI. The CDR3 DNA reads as TGTGCCAGCTCACCTGGGGGGAGAAATCAGCCCCAGCATTTT. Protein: CASSPGGRNQPQHF.

CDR3 nucleotide sequence: TGTGCCAGCAGCCGCGACAGCACAACTAATGAAAAACTGTTTTTT. It translates to CASSRDSTTNEKLFF. The gene calls are TRBV9 and TRBJ1-4; TRBD1 might be the D (5 bases). Germline assignment: CDR1 SGDLS and CDR2 YYNGEE. V was cut by 4 bases and J by 0 bases, with 10 bases left in between. This CDR3 has 15 residues.

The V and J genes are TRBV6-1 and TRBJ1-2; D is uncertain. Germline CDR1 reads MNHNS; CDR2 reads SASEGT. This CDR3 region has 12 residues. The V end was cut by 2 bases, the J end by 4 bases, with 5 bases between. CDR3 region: CASSESGYGYTF. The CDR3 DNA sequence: TGTGCCAGCAGTGAAAGCGGCTATGGCTACACCTTC.

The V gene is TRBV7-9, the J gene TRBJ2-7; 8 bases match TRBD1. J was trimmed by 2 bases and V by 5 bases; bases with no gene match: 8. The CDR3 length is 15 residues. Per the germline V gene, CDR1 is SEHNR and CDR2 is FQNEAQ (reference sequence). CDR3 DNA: TGTGCCAGCAGCCCGAGACAGGGGCCGCCCTACGAGCAGTACTTC. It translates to CASSPRQGPPYEQYF.

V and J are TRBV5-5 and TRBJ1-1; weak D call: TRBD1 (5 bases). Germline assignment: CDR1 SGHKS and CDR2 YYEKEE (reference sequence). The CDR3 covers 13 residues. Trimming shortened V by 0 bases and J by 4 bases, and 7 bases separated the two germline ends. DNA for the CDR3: TGTGCCAGCAGCTTGGACGGGGGCACTGAAGCTTTCTTT. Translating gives CASSLDGGTEAFF.

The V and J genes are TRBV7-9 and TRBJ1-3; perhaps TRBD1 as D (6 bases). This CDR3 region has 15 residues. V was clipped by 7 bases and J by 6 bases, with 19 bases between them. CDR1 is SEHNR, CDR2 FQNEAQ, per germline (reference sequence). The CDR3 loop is CASNSLGQEENTIYF. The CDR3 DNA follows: TGTGCCAGCAACTCCTTGGGACAAGAGGAAAACACCATATATTTT.

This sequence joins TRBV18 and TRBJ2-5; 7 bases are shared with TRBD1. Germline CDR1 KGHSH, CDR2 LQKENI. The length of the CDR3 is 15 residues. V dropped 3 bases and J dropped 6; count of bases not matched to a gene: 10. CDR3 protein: CASSPDRALGQTQYF. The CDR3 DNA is TGTGCCAGCTCACCCGACAGGGCCCTGGGTCAGACCCAGTACTTC.

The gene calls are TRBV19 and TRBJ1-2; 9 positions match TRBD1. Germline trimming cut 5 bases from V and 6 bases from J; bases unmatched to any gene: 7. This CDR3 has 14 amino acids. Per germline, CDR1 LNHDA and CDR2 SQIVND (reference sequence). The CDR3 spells CASSRTGQGHGYTF. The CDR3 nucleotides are TGTGCCAGTAGTCGCACGGGACAGGGTCATGGCTACACCTTC.

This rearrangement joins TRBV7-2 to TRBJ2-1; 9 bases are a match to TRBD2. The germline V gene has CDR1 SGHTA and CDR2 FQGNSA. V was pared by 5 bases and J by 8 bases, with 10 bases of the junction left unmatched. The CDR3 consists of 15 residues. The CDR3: CASSPGWAGGYEQFF. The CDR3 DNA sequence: TGTGCCAGCAGCCCAGGGTGGGCGGGGGGGTATGAGCAGTTCTTC.

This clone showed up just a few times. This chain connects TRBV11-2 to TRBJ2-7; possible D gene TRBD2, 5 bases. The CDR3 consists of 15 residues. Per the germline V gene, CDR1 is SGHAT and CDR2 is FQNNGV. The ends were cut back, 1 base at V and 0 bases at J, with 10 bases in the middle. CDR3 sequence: CASSLGGSFSYEQYF. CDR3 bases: TGTGCCAGCAGCTTAGGCGGGTCTTTCTCCTACGAGCAGTACTTC.

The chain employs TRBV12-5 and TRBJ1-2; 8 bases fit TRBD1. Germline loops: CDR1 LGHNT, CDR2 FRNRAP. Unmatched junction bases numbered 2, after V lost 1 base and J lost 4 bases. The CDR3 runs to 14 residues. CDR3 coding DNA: TGTGCTAGTGGTTTGGCCGGGACAGGCTATGGCTACACCTTC. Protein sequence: CASGLAGTGYGYTF.

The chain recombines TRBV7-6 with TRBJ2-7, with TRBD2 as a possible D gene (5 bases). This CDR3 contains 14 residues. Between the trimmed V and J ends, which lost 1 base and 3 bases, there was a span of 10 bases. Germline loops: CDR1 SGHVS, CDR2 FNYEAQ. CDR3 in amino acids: CASSLGAGSYEQYF. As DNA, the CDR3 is TGTGCCAGCAGCTTAGGGGCTGGGAGCTACGAGCAGTACTTC.